Each of the 19 T cell receptor beta chains below was sequenced from the same sample in a study of T cells in narcolepsy. Sequencing used immunoSEQ multiplex PCR; TCRdb keeps in-frame clones, though not all of them. The profile covers some 34,000 clones, with approximately 87% appearing a single time and approximately 1.2% taken by the ten largest. The sample consisted of CD45RA- memory CD4+ T cells from PBMCs. The receptors come from a human donor with narcolepsy.

The chain carries TRBV5-1 and TRBJ2-5; D remains ambiguous. CDR1 and CDR2 from the germline V gene are SGHRS and YFSETQ. The V end lost 4 bases, the J end lost 1 base, and 8 bases lay between the germline ends. The CDR3 sequence is 13 residues long. The CDR3 DNA follows: TGCGCCAGCAGCGACCTCCTCCAAGAGACCCAGTACTTC. Translating gives CASSDLLQETQYF.

This sequence joins TRBV4-1 and TRBJ1-5; 8 bases align to TRBD1. The CDR3 spans 14 residues. After removal of 9 bases from V and 6 bases from J, the junction contained 10 bases not matched to a gene. The germline CDR1 and CDR2 sequences are MGHRA and YSYEKL. CDR3 in amino acids: CASRGQGISQPQHF. The CDR3 nucleotides are TGCGCCAGTAGAGGACAGGGAATCTCTCAGCCCCAGCATTTT.

For the CDR3, the DNA is TGTGCCAGCTCACCTAACACTGGCAATCAGCCCCAGCATTTT. This codes for CASSPNTGNQPQHF. This rearrangement joins TRBV18 to TRBJ1-5; D call uncertain. The CDR3 has 14 residues. CDR1 is KGHSH, CDR2 LQKENI, per germline. Trimming took off 3 bases at V and 2 bases at J, with 8 bases between the two ends.

The rearrangement uses TRBV19 and TRBJ1-1; a possible D gene is TRBD1 (5 bases). The CDR3 sequence is 14 residues long. CDR1 is LNHDA, CDR2 SQIVND, per germline (reference sequence). The V gene lost 4 bases and the J gene lost 1 base, with 10 bases spanning the gap. CDR3 region: CASSNYGGNTEAFF. CDR3 coding DNA: TGTGCCAGTAGTAATTACGGGGGGAACACTGAAGCTTTCTTT.

The chain joins TRBV4-2 to TRBJ2-1; 11 bases align to TRBD2. Germline CDR1 LGHNA, CDR2 YNFKEQ. The ends lost 0 bases at V and 6 bases at J; junction bases unmatched: 4. The CDR3 is made up of 16 amino acids. DNA of the CDR3: TGTGCCAGCAGCCAAGATACTAGCGGGGGTGCCAATGAGCAGTTCTTC. Translated, it gives CASSQDTSGGANEQFF.

CDR3 sequence (DNA): TGTGCCAGCAGCCTAACAAGGGGGCTGTTGGGGGCCAACGTCCTGACTTTC. Amino acid sequence: CASSLTRGLLGANVLTF. The rearrangement links TRBV11-2 to TRBJ2-6, with 7 bases identical to TRBD1. With 5 bases clipped from V and 4 bases from J, the junction kept 11 bases outside the gene matches. This CDR3 is 17 amino acids long. CDR1 is SGHAT and CDR2 is FQNNGV in the germline V gene. Using reference TRBV11-2 and TRBJ2-6 for the parts outside the CDR3, the full variable domain is EAGVAQSPRYKIIEKRQSVAFWCNPISGHATLYWYQQILGQGPKLLIQFQNNGVVDDSQLPKDRFSAERLKGVDSTLKIQPAKLEDSAVYLCASSLTRGLLGANVLTFGAGSRLTVL.

The chain links TRBV27 to TRBJ2-7, with no clear D. Germline CDR1 and CDR2: MNHEY and SMNVEV (reference sequence). This CDR3 has 13 residues. Trimming cost V 5 bases and J 9 bases, with 17 bases left between them. Here the CDR3 DNA reads TGTGCCAGCAGTGTTTGGTCTACGAGTTGGCAGTACTTC. It encodes CASSVWSTSWQYF.

The gene calls are TRBV25-1 and TRBJ2-2; 11 bases are a match to TRBD1. The CDR3 totals 15 residues. Losses at the gene ends were 8 bases for V and 1 base for J; bases not matched to a gene: 3. Germline V CDR1 and CDR2: MGHDK, SYGVNS. The CDR3 DNA follows: TGTGCCAGCTCCGGGACAGGGGGGAACACCGGGGAGCTGTTTTTT. Amino acids: CASSGTGGNTGELFF.

The V and J genes are TRBV4-3 and TRBJ1-2; tentatively, D is TRBD1 (5 bases). Germline V gene data show CDR1 as LGHNA and CDR2 as YSLEER. The CDR3 is made up of 15 amino acids. Trimming removed 3 bases from V and 8 bases from J, with 19 bases in between. The CDR3 DNA is TGCGCCAGCAGCCATCGCCCACAGGCCTCCGACGGCTACACCTTC. Translation: CASSHRPQASDGYTF.

V usage is TRBV5-1 and J usage is TRBJ2-3, with TRBD2 as a possible D gene (5 bases). The V end lost 3 bases, the J end lost 5 bases, and 10 bases lay between the germline ends. CDR1 is SGHRS, CDR2 YFSETQ, per germline. The CDR3 is made up of 13 amino acids. As DNA, the CDR3 is TGCGCCAGCAGCTCTGGAGGCGGAGATACGCAGTATTTT. Translated, it gives CASSSGGGDTQYF.

This rearrangement joins TRBV27 to TRBJ2-7; 7 bases fit TRBD1. The CDR3 spans 12 residues. Germline V gene data show CDR1 as MNHEY and CDR2 as SMNVEV (reference sequence). Trimming removed 6 bases from V and 9 bases from J; junction bases left unmatched: 8. This CDR3 reads CASSLRTGPQYF. The CDR3 DNA is TGTGCCAGCAGCTTGAGGACAGGACCGCAGTACTTC.

This clone was counted a single time. This rearrangement joins TRBV5-8 to TRBJ2-3, with TRBD2 matching 7 bases. Germline CDR1 SGHTS, CDR2 YDEGEE. The CDR3 totals 16 residues. With V trimmed by 5 bases and J by 1 base, 10 bases remained unmatched. The CDR3, as DNA: TGTGCCAGCAGTGTAGGACTAGTTGGAGGCACAGATACGCAGTATTTT. This encodes CASSVGLVGGTDTQYF.

This chain joins TRBV28 and TRBJ1-4; TRBD1 matches 9 bases. V lost 6 bases and J lost 7; bases outside the gene matches: 12. There are 16 residues in the CDR3. From germline, CDR1 is MDHEN and CDR2 SYDVKM. In DNA, the CDR3 is TGTGCCAGCAGCCTTACCCTACAGGGGGCGGTTGAAAAACTGTTTTTT. Amino acids: CASSLTLQGAVEKLFF.

The rearrangement links TRBV5-6 to TRBJ1-2; no reliable D call. Germline CDR1 and CDR2: SGHDT and YYEEEE. The germline V and J ends were trimmed by 4 bases and 4 bases, with 11 bases remaining between them. The CDR3 is 13 amino acids. The CDR3 sequence: CASSPDSTYGYTF. In nucleotides, the CDR3 is TGTGCCAGCAGCCCGGACTCTACCTATGGCTACACCTTC.

The CDR3 reads CASSTHSAGVNGYTF. The CDR3 coding sequence is TGTGCCAGCAGCACCCACTCCGCAGGGGTTAATGGCTACACCTTC. The rearrangement links TRBV7-9 to TRBJ1-2; a possible D gene is TRBD1 (6 bases). The germline V and J ends were trimmed by 5 bases and 6 bases, with 19 bases remaining between them. Germline CDR1 is SEHNR and CDR2 is FQNEAQ (reference sequence). This CDR3 is 15 amino acids long.

This CDR3 reads CASGQTGQSYEQYF. CDR3 DNA sequence: TGTGCCAGTGGGCAGACAGGGCAGTCCTACGAGCAGTACTTC. The chain employs TRBV19 and TRBJ2-7; 7 nucleotides match TRBD1. The CDR3 length is 14 residues. Germline CDR1 reads LNHDA; CDR2 reads SQIVND (reference sequence). J lost 1 base, V lost 8 bases, and 8 bases had no gene match.

The chain employs TRBV28 and TRBJ2-3, with 11 bases aligning to TRBD1. The germline gives CDR1 MDHEN, CDR2 SYDVKM. The CDR3 has 16 residues. V dropped 6 bases and J dropped 2; count of bases not matched to a gene: 7. The DNA for the CDR3 is TGTGCCAGCAGCCTCCGGGACAGGGGGTACACAGATACGCAGTATTTT. Residues: CASSLRDRGYTDTQYF.

This sequence joins TRBV2 and TRBJ1-4; the D gene is possibly TRBD1 (5 bases). Germline V gene data show CDR1 as SNHLY and CDR2 as FYNNEI. Trimming stripped 6 bases from V and 8 bases from J, with 19 bases between. The CDR3 totals 15 residues. CDR3: CASRVYQGTREKLFF. The CDR3 nucleotides are TGTGCCAGCAGGGTCTACCAGGGAACAAGAGAAAAACTGTTTTTT.

The chain recombines TRBV5-1 with TRBJ2-7; 7 nucleotides line up with TRBD1. Germline V gives CDR1 SGHRS, CDR2 YFSETQ. This CDR3 comprises 12 residues. Germline trimming cut 4 bases from V and 6 bases from J; bases unmatched to any gene: 4. The CDR3 sequence: CASSDTGVEQYF. The CDR3 region has the DNA TGCGCCAGCAGCGACACAGGGGTCGAGCAGTACTTC.